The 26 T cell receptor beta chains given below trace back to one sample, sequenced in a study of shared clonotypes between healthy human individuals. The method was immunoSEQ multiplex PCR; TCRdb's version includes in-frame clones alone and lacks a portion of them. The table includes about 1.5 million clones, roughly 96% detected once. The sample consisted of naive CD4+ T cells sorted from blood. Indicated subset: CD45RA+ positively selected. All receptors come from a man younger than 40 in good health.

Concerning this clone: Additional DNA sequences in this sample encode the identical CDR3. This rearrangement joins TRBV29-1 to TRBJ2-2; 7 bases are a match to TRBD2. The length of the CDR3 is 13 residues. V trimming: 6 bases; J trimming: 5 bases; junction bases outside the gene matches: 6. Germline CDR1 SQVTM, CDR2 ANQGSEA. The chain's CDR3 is CSVVGGGTGELFF. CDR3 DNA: TGCAGCGTGGTGGGGGGAGGGACCGGGGAGCTGTTTTTT.

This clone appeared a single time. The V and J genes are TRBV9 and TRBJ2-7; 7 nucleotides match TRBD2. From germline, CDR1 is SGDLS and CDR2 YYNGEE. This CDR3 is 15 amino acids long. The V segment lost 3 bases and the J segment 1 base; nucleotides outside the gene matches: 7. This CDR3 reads CASSEKGGSSYEQYF. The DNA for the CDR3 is TGTGCCAGCAGCGAAAAGGGCGGGAGTTCCTACGAGCAGTACTTC. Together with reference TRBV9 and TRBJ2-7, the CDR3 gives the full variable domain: DSGVTQTPKHLITATGQRVTLRCSPRSGDLSVYWYQQSLDQGLQFLIQYYNGEERAKGNILERFSAQQFPDLHSELNLSSLELGDSALYFCASSEKGGSSYEQYFGPGTRLTVT.

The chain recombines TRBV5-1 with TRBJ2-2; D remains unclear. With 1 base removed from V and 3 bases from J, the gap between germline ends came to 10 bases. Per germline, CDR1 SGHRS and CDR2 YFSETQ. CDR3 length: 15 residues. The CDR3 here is CASSLSSIHTGELFF. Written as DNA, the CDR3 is TGCGCCAGCAGCTTGAGTAGCATACACACCGGGGAGCTGTTTTTT.

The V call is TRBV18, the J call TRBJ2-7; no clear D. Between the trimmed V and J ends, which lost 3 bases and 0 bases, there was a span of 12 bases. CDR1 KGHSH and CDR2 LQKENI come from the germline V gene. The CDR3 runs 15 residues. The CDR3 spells CASSPPAPISYEQYF. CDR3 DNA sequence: TGTGCCAGCTCACCGCCCGCACCTATCTCCTACGAGCAGTACTTC.

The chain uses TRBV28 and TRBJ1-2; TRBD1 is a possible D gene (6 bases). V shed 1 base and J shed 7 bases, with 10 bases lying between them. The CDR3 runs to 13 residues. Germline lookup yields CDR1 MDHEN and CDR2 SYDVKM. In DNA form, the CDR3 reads TGTGCCAGCAGTTTATCAGGGGTTGGTGGCTACACCTTC. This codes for CASSLSGVGGYTF.

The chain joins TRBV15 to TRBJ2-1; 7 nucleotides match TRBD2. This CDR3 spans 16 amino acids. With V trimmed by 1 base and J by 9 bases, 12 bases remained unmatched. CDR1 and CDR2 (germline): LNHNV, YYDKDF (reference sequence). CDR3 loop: CATSRGPGTKGGEQFF. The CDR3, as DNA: TGTGCCACCAGCAGAGGTCCTGGGACTAAGGGTGGTGAGCAGTTCTTC.

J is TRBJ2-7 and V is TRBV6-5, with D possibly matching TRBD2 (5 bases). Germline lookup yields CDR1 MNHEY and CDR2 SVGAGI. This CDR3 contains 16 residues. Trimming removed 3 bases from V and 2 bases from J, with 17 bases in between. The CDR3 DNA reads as TGTGCCAGCAGTTATCGGGAAAATACTGGGCCCTACGAGCAGTACTTC. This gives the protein CASSYRENTGPYEQYF.

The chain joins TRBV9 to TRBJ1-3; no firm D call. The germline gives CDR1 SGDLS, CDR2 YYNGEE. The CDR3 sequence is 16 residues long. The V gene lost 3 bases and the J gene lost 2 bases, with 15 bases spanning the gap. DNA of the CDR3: TGTGCCAGCAGCGCAAAGGCCGTCAATGCTGGAAACACCATATATTTT. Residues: CASSAKAVNAGNTIYF.

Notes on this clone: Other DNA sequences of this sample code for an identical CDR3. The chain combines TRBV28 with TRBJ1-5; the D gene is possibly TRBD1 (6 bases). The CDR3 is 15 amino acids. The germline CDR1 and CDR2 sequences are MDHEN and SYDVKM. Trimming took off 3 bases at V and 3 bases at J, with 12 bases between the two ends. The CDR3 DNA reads TGTGCCAGCAGTTTTTCCGGGGGCAACAATCAGCCCCAGCATTTT. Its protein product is CASSFSGGNNQPQHF. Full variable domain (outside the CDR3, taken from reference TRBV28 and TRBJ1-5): DVKVTQSSRYLVKRTGEKVFLECVQDMDHENMFWYRQDPGLGLRLIYFSYDVKMKEKGDIPEGYSVSREKKERFSLILESASTNQTSMYLCASSFSGGNNQPQHFGDGTRLSIL.

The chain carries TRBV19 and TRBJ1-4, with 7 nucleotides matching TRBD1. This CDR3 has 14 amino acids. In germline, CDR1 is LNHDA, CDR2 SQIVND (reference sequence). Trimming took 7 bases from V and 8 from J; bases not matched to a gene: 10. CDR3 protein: CASTKDRVDEKLFF. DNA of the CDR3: TGTGCCAGTACCAAAGACAGGGTGGACGAAAAACTGTTTTTT.

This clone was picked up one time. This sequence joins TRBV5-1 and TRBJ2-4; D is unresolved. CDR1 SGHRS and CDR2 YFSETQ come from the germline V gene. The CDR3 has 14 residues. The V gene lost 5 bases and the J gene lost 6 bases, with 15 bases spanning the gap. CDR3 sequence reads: CASSPLGGGNIQYF. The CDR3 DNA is TGCGCCAGCAGTCCTCTAGGCGGTGGAAACATTCAGTACTTC. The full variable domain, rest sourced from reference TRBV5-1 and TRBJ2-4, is KAGVTQTPRYLIKTRGQQVTLSCSPISGHRSVSWYQQTPGQGLQFLFEYFSETQRNKGNFPGRFSGRQFSNSRSEMNVSTLELGDSALYLCASSPLGGGNIQYFGAGTRLSVL.

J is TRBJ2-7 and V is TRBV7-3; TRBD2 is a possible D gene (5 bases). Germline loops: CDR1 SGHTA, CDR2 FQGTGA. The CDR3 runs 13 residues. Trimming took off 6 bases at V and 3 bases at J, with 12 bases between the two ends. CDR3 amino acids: CASRTDGGYEQYF. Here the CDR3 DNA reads TGTGCCAGCAGGACGGACGGAGGCTACGAGCAGTACTTC. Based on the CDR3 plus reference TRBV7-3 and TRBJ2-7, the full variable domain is GAGVSQTPSNKVTEKGKYVELRCDPISGHTALYWYRQSLGQGPEFLIYFQGTGAADDSGLPNDRFFAVRPEGSVSTLKIQRTERGDSAVYLCASRTDGGYEQYFGPGTRLTVT.

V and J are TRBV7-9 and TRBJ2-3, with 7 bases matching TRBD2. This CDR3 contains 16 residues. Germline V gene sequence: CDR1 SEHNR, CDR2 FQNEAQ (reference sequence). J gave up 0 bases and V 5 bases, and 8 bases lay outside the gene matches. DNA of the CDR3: TGTGCCAGCAGCCCGGGGAGCGGGGTTAGCACAGATACGCAGTATTTT. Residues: CASSPGSGVSTDTQYF.

For the CDR3, the DNA is TGTGCCAGCAGCCTCAGGACAGGCCAGTACAATGAGCAGTTCTTC. It codes for CASSLRTGQYNEQFF. This chain joins TRBV11-3 and TRBJ2-1, with 7 bases aligning to TRBD1. This CDR3 has 15 residues. Germline CDR1 and CDR2: SGHNT and YENEEA. V lost 5 bases and J lost 4; bases outside the gene matches: 8.

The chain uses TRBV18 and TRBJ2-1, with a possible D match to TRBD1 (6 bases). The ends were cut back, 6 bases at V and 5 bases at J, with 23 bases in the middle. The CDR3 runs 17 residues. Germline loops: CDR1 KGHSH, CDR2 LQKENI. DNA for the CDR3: TGTGCCAGCTCCCTAAACCCCGGGACACCGATACACAATGAGCAGTTCTTC. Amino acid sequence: CASSLNPGTPIHNEQFF. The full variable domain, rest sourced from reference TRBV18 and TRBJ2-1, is NAGVMQNPRHLVRRRGQEARLRCSPMKGHSHVYWYRQLPEEGLKFMVYLQKENIIDESGMPKERFSAEFPKEGPSILRIQQVVRGDSAAYFCASSLNPGTPIHNEQFFGPGTRLTVL.

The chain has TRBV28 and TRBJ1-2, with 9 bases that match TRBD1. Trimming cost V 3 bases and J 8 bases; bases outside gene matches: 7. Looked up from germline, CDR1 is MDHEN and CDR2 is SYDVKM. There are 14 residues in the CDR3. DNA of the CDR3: TGTGCCAGCAGTTTGGGGGACAGGGTAGAAGGCTACACCTTC. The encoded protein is CASSLGDRVEGYTF.

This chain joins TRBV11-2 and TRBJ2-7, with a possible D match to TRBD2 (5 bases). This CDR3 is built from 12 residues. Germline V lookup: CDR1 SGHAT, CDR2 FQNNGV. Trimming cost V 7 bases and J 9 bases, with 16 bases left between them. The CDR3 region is CASKTGAEGQYF. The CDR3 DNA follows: TGTGCCAGCAAAACTGGAGCGGAAGGGCAGTACTTC.

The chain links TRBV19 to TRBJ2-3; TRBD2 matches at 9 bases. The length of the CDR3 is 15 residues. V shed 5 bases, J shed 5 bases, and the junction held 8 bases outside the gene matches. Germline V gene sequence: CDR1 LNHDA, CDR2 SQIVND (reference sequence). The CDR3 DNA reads TGTGCCAGTAGTTTATCTAGCGGGGCAGGAGATACGCAGTATTTT. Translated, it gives CASSLSSGAGDTQYF.

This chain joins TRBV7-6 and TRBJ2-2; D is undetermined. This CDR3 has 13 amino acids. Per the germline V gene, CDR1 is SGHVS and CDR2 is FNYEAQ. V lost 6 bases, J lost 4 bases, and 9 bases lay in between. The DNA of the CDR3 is TGTGCCAGCAGAAGCCAGAGCACCGGGGAGCTGTTTTTT. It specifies CASRSQSTGELFF. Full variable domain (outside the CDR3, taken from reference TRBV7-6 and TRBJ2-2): GAGVSQSPRYKVTKRGQDVALRCDPISGHVSLYWYRQALGQGPEFLTYFNYEAQQDKSGLPNDRFSAERPEGSISTLTIQRTEQRDSAMYRCASRSQSTGELFFGEGSRLTVL.

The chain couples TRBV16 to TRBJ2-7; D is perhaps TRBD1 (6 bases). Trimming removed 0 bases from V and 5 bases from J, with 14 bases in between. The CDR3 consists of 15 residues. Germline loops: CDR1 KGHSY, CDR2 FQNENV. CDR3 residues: CASSQSRQGSNEQYF. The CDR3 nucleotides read TGTGCCAGCAGCCAATCGCGGCAGGGGAGCAACGAGCAGTACTTC.

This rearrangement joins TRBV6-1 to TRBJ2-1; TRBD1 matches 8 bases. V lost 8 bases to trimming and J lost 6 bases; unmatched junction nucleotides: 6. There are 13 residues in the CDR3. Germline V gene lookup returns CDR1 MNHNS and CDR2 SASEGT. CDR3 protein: CASPEQGANEQFF. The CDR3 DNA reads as TGTGCCAGCCCAGAGCAGGGGGCCAATGAGCAGTTCTTC.

The chain's CDR3 is CASSVAGGTGEKLFF. The DNA of the CDR3 is TGTGCCAGCAGCGTGGCAGGCGGGACAGGGGAAAAACTGTTTTTT. The chain joins TRBV5-5 to TRBJ1-4, with 9 bases that match TRBD1. This CDR3 region has 15 residues. Trimming cost V 4 bases and J 8 bases; bases outside gene matches: 9. Per the germline V gene, CDR1 is SGHKS and CDR2 is YYEKEE (reference sequence).

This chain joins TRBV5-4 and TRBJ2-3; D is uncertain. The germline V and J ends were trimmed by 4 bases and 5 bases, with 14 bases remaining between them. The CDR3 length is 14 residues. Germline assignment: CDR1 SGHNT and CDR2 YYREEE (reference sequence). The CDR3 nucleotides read TGTGCCAGCAGCCCACCCTACCCGAGAGATACGCAGTATTTT. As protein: CASSPPYPRDTQYF.

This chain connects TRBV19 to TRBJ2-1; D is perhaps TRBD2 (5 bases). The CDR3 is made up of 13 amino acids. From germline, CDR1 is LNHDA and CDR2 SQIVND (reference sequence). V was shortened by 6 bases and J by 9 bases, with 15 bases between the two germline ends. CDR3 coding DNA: TGTGCCAGTAGGGAAGTGGGAGAATTTGAGCAGTTCTTC. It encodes CASREVGEFEQFF.

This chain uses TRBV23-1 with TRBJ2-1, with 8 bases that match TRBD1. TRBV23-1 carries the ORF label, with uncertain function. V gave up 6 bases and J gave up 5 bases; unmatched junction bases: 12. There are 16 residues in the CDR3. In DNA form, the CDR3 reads TGCGCCAGCAGCCCCTGGACAGGGAGGCTCGACAATGAGCAGTTCTTC. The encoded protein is CASSPWTGRLDNEQFF.

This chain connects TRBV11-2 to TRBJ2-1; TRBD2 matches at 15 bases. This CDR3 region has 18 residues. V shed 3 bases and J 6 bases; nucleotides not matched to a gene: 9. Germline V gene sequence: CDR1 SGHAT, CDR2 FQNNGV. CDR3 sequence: CASSFEGLAGGQGNEQFF. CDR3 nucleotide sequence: TGTGCCAGCAGCTTCGAGGGACTAGCGGGAGGCCAGGGCAATGAGCAGTTCTTC.